These 26 T cell receptor beta chains originate from one sample sequenced in a study of T cell changes during pregnancy in multiple sclerosis. Here immunoSEQ multiplex PCR was the method, and the copy in TCRdb shows in-frame clones only, minus some. The sample consists of approximately 84,000 clones, 94% of them appearing once. The specimen comprised peripheral blood, sampled in the second trimester of pregnancy. These receptors all come from a female donor in good health, enrolled as a control in a pregnancy study.

This clone has only one observation. The chain carries TRBV5-1 and TRBJ2-3; tentative D call: TRBD1 (6 bases). V lost 1 base and J lost 4, with 7 bases in between. CDR1 is SGHRS, CDR2 YFSETQ, per germline. This CDR3 contains 13 residues. The CDR3 DNA sequence: TGCGCCAGCAGCTTGACAGGGTCAGATACGCAGTATTTT. This translates into CASSLTGSDTQYF.

The V gene is TRBV27, the J gene TRBJ1-1; tentative D call: TRBD1 (6 bases). V was pared by 2 bases and J by 1 base, with 8 bases between. The CDR3 spans 14 residues. Per the germline V gene, CDR1 is MNHEY and CDR2 is SMNVEV (reference sequence). The CDR3 loop reads CASSLGQTNTEAFF. Here the CDR3 DNA reads TGTGCCAGCAGTTTAGGACAGACGAACACTGAAGCTTTCTTT.

V and J are TRBV10-3 and TRBJ2-1; TRBD1 matches 7 bases. V lost 0 bases to trimming and J lost 6 bases; unmatched junction nucleotides: 5. CDR3 size: 15 residues. Germline loops: CDR1 ENHRY, CDR2 SYGVKD. CDR3 DNA sequence: TGTGCCATCAGTGAGTCAGGGACAGAGCTCAATGAGCAGTTCTTC. Protein: CAISESGTELNEQFF.

The chain links TRBV10-3 to TRBJ2-3; perhaps TRBD1 as D (6 bases). Germline CDR1 and CDR2: ENHRY and SYGVKD. V lost 10 bases to trimming and J lost 8 bases, with 13 bases between them. The CDR3 runs 11 residues. The CDR3, as DNA: TGTGCCACGAGGGACACCCGTACGCAGTATTTT. Its translation: CATRDTRTQYF.

This chain links TRBV18 with TRBJ1-1; D possibly corresponds to TRBD1 (5 bases). Germline CDR1 KGHSH, CDR2 LQKENI. The germline V and J ends were trimmed by 6 bases and 0 bases, with 20 bases remaining between them. This CDR3 is 17 amino acids long. CDR3 DNA sequence: TGTGCCAGCTCGCCTTCCGGGGGAATAAATGTGAACACTGAAGCTTTCTTT. It yields the protein CASSPSGGINVNTEAFF.

The rearrangement uses TRBV5-1 and TRBJ2-7; 11 nucleotides agree with TRBD1. This CDR3 contains 14 residues. Per germline, CDR1 SGHRS and CDR2 YFSETQ. V lost 2 bases, J lost 5 bases, and 3 bases stayed unmatched. The CDR3 reads CASSFGQGAHEQYF. CDR3 sequence (DNA): TGCGCCAGCAGCTTCGGACAGGGGGCCCACGAGCAGTACTTC.

This rearrangement joins TRBV2 to TRBJ2-5; tentatively, D is TRBD1 (5 bases). The CDR3 runs 14 residues. Per the germline V gene, CDR1 is SNHLY and CDR2 is FYNNEI. Trimming took off 4 bases at V and 6 bases at J, with 15 bases between the two ends. In nucleotides, the CDR3 is TGTGCCAGCAGTGGAAGGGGAACTGGACAGACCCAGTACTTC. Encoded protein: CASSGRGTGQTQYF.

This clone showed up just once. This chain links TRBV7-9 with TRBJ2-5, with 12 bases matching TRBD2. CDR3 length: 14 residues. The ends lost 4 bases at V and 13 bases at J; junction bases unmatched: 10. Germline V gene lookup returns CDR1 SEHNR and CDR2 FQNEAQ (reference sequence). The CDR3 sequence: CASSSLTSGRSTYF. CDR3 nucleotide sequence: TGTGCCAGCAGCTCTTTGACTAGCGGGAGATCCACGTACTTC.

This sequence joins TRBV7-2 and TRBJ2-5; D possibly corresponds to TRBD2 (6 bases). Germline CDR1 and CDR2: SGHTA and FQGNSA. Trimming shortened V by 4 bases and J by 2 bases, and 14 bases separated the two germline ends. The CDR3 has 15 residues. The CDR3 loop reads CASSSDGTHQETQYF. CDR3 bases: TGTGCCAGCAGCTCGGACGGGACTCATCAAGAGACCCAGTACTTC.

Only one count was recorded for this clone. V usage is TRBV13 and J usage is TRBJ2-3; 9 bases are a match to TRBD2. This CDR3 has 17 residues. Losses at the gene ends were 5 bases for V and 2 bases for J; bases not matched to a gene: 11. Germline V CDR1 and CDR2: PRHDT, FYEKMQ (reference sequence). The CDR3 DNA follows: TGTGCCAGCAGCCCACAGTTGGCTAGCGGGGTCACAGATACGCAGTATTTT. It encodes CASSPQLASGVTDTQYF.

The rearrangement uses TRBV6-5 and TRBJ2-7; 11 nucleotides align to TRBD2. The V and J ends lost 2 bases and 6 bases, in that order; junction bases with no gene match: 3. CDR3 size: 14 residues. The germline CDR1 and CDR2 sequences are MNHEY and SVGAGI. The CDR3 spells CASSYGTSGTEQYF. The CDR3, as DNA: TGTGCCAGCAGTTACGGGACTAGCGGAACCGAGCAGTACTTC.

This rearrangement joins TRBV5-1 to TRBJ2-2, with 8 bases that match TRBD1. V lost 4 bases and J lost 6; bases outside the gene matches: 14. This CDR3 region has 17 residues. The germline V gene has CDR1 SGHRS and CDR2 YFSETQ. CDR3 residues: CASSKRQGLDISGELFF. The CDR3 DNA is TGCGCCAGCAGCAAAAGACAGGGGCTCGATATTTCCGGGGAGCTGTTTTTT.

The chain carries TRBV27 and TRBJ2-5; D unresolved. The CDR3 is 13 residues long. V shed 1 base and J shed 5 bases, with 8 bases lying between them. Germline assignment: CDR1 MNHEY and CDR2 SMNVEV (reference sequence). CDR3 DNA sequence: TGTGCCAGCAGTTTATTCTATTCGGAGACCCAGTACTTC. Translated: CASSLFYSETQYF.

The chain carries TRBV7-2 and TRBJ1-5; maybe TRBD1 (5 bases). This CDR3 region has 14 residues. V lost 5 bases, J lost 8 bases, and 16 bases lay in between. Germline V gene sequence: CDR1 SGHTA, CDR2 FQGNSA. Here the CDR3 reads CASSSGTRLEPQHF. The CDR3 region has the DNA TGTGCCAGCAGCAGCGGGACCCGCCTCGAGCCCCAGCATTTT.

DNA of the CDR3: TGTGCCAGCAGTTTAGACCACACGGGGACTGAGCTGTTTTTT. Protein product: CASSLDHTGTELFF. The V gene is TRBV28, the J gene TRBJ2-2; D might be TRBD2 (6 bases). The CDR3 length is 14 residues. The germline V and J ends were trimmed by 2 bases and 11 bases, with 15 bases remaining between them. The germline gives CDR1 MDHEN, CDR2 SYDVKM.

Turning to this clone: The germline gene is not matched at one end of the junction; a read error may be the cause. The rearrangement joins TRBV29-1 to TRBJ2-7, with TRBD2 matching 12 bases. Germline CDR1 and CDR2: SQVTM and ANQGSEA. CDR3 length: 16 residues. The CDR3 coding sequence is TGCAACGTTGAAGTTCCCGGACTAGCGGGAAACTACGAGCAGTACTTC. Its protein is CNVEVPGLAGNYEQYF.

This chain connects TRBV28 to TRBJ2-7; tentative D call: TRBD1 (6 bases). CDR1 and CDR2 (germline): MDHEN, SYDVKM. V lost 7 bases and J lost 0, with 16 bases in between. This CDR3 has 15 amino acids. The CDR3 loop reads CASMDSGANSYEQYF. The CDR3 coding sequence is TGTGCCAGCATGGATTCAGGGGCAAACTCCTACGAGCAGTACTTC.

The chain couples TRBV28 to TRBJ1-4; 9 bases align to TRBD1. CDR1 is MDHEN and CDR2 is SYDVKM in the germline V gene. The junction had 0 bases not matched to a gene; V was cut back by 4 bases and J by 6 bases. The CDR3 totals 13 residues. The CDR3 DNA reads TGTGCCAGCAGTTGGACAGGGGATGAAAAACTGTTTTTT. Protein product: CASSWTGDEKLFF.

This chain uses TRBV19 with TRBJ2-7, with 9 bases identical to TRBD1. CDR3 length equals 14 residues. After removal of 5 bases from V and 2 bases from J, the junction contained 4 bases not matched to a gene. The V gene's germline CDR1 is LNHDA and CDR2 SQIVND (reference sequence). The CDR3 loop is CASSRDRDTYEQYF. CDR3 DNA sequence: TGTGCCAGTAGTCGGGACAGGGACACCTACGAGCAGTACTTC.

The gene calls are TRBV11-3 and TRBJ2-2, with D perhaps TRBD2 (5 bases). V was trimmed by 5 bases and J by 5 bases, leaving 24 bases between them. The CDR3 length is 18 residues. CDR1 and CDR2 from the germline V gene are SGHNT and YENEEA. The CDR3 nucleotides read TGTGCCAGCAGCCCATACCGGGTAGATAGCGTGGGAACCGGGGAGCTGTTTTTT. Amino acid sequence: CASSPYRVDSVGTGELFF.

The chain employs TRBV5-1 and TRBJ1-1, with D possibly TRBD1 on 5 matching bases. Trimming took off 0 bases at V and 4 bases at J, with 16 bases between the two ends. The CDR3 contains 16 residues. Germline V gives CDR1 SGHRS, CDR2 YFSETQ. CDR3 in DNA: TGCGCCAGCAGCTTGGGCCCTGGGGGGGTGGGCACTGAAGCTTTCTTT. It encodes CASSLGPGGVGTEAFF.

This clone came up once. This chain links TRBV7-8 with TRBJ2-7; tentative D call: TRBD1 (5 bases). CDR3 length: 13 residues. The germline V gene has CDR1 SGHVS and CDR2 FQNEAQ. V was shortened by 0 bases and J by 5 bases, with 8 bases between the two germline ends. CDR3 protein: CASSLAQVNEQYF. The CDR3 bases are TGTGCCAGCAGCTTAGCACAGGTGAACGAGCAGTACTTC.

J is TRBJ1-2 and V is TRBV2; 11 nucleotides match TRBD1. Germline V gives CDR1 SNHLY, CDR2 FYNNEI. The CDR3 covers 14 residues. V was clipped by 4 bases and J by 7 bases; unmatched bases: 5. The CDR3 nucleotides are TGTGCCAGCAGTGCCGGACAGGGGGCAATTGGCTACACCTTC. As protein: CASSAGQGAIGYTF.

J is TRBJ2-7 and V is TRBV5-1; 8 bases agree with TRBD2. V was pared by 2 bases and J by 6 bases, with 10 bases of the junction left unmatched. Germline lookup yields CDR1 SGHRS and CDR2 YFSETQ. CDR3 length: 15 residues. CDR3 sequence reads: CASSLGPGTRGEQYF. CDR3 nucleotides: TGCGCCAGCAGCTTAGGGCCCGGGACTAGGGGCGAGCAGTACTTC.

The V and J genes are TRBV11-2 and TRBJ2-7, with 14 bases matching TRBD2. Unmatched junction bases numbered 11, after V lost 4 bases and J lost 0 bases. The length of the CDR3 is 19 residues. Per germline, CDR1 SGHAT and CDR2 FQNNGV. DNA for the CDR3: TGTGCCAGCAGCTCAACGCCGGGACTAGCGGGAGTGTTCTCCTACGAGCAGTACTTC. Translation: CASSSTPGLAGVFSYEQYF.

V gene TRBV7-9 combines with J gene TRBJ1-4; 9 bases are a match to TRBD1. This CDR3 contains 15 residues. Trimming cost V 5 bases and J 8 bases; bases outside gene matches: 9. CDR1 and CDR2 (germline): SEHNR, FQNEAQ (reference sequence). The CDR3 region has the DNA TGTGCCAGCAGCCTCCGAGGTACAGGGGGCGAAAAACTGTTTTTT. Encoded protein: CASSLRGTGGEKLFF. Combining the CDR3 with reference TRBV7-9 and TRBJ1-4 gives the whole variable domain DTGVSQNPRHKITKRGQNVTFRCDPISEHNRLYWYRQTLGQGPEFLTYFQNEAQLEKSRLLSDRFSAERPKGSFSTLEIQRTEQGDSAMYLCASSLRGTGGEKLFFGSGTQLSVL.